The TCR beta chain described here comes from a study of T-cell reconstitution after alpha-beta-depleted transplantation in children. Overall study findings and caveats: Expanded clones from the graft, numbering several hundred, reportedly supplied alpha-beta T cells about two months after transplant. At one year after transplant, newly produced T cells mostly accounted for T-cell counts and diversity. Surviving recipient T cells and thymic progenitors produced the high day-60 TCRbeta diversity seen in some patients.

Comment on this clonotype: Its antigen is unknown.

For TCRbeta, the library was prepared with unique molecular identifiers. TCRdb processed the PCR reads anew with MiXCR; each CDR3 protein has one entry. The sample contains over 400,000 distinct CDR3 sequences, around two fifths of which appear only once. Germline V CDR1 and CDR2: DFQATT, SNEGSKA (reference sequence). This CDR3 is 14 amino acids long. Trimming at V came to 6 bases and at J to 1 base, leaving 5 bases not matched to a gene. The sequencing used PBMCs, collected before TCRalphabeta/CD19-depleted stem cell transplant. The chain couples TRBV20-1 to TRBJ2-3; 9 positions agree with TRBD2. The receptor's source is a girl aged 2-10 years with aplastic anemia, due to receive a stem cell transplant. CDR3 DNA: TGCAGTGCGGATATAGCGGGAGGCACAGATACGCAGTATTTT. It encodes CSADIAGGTDTQYF.